The clone carrying this TCR beta chain was recorded many times. This sample was included in a study of Graves' ophthalmopathy and Graves' hyperthyroidism. Researchers turned away patients with other autoimmune diseases, uncontrolled infections, pregnancy or lactation. Amplifying from RNA transcripts, the study obtained TCR beta CDR3 regions. The authors performed first-round RT-PCR with HTBI primers and then a second-round multiplex PCR. MiXCR was run by TCRdb on the multiplex PCR reads, yielding one entry per CDR3 protein. In the table there are about 640,000 distinct CDR3 sequences, roughly two fifths of which are singletons. The CDR3 is 14 residues long. V lost 3 bases and J lost 1, with 10 bases in between. Germline CDR1 SGHKS, CDR2 YYEKEE (reference sequence).

The sample was peripheral blood. The chain employs TRBV5-5 and TRBJ2-5; D is undetermined. This TCR was sampled from an adult man with Graves' ophthalmopathy. CDR3 DNA sequence: TGTGCCAGCAGCTCCCGATCTACCCAAGAGACCCAGTACTTC. Encoded protein: CASSSRSTQETQYF.